The present TCR beta chain was sequenced within a study of blood T cell repertoires in COVID-19. About the research overall: From the United States, Italy and Spain came samples of acute and convalescent COVID-19. T cells, B-cell-depleted T cells, or PBMCs supplied cDNA or gDNA.

Original data processing: Estimation of nucleated cell counts was performed using reference gene primer amplification. Measured with immunoSEQ multiplex PCR; TCRdb has only the in-frame clones, and not every one. For V, J and clone size, that table is used; D and trimming come from the DNA. Here the sample spans 90,000 to 120,000 clones, around 88% being singletons. Germline lookup yields CDR1 GTSNPN and CDR2 SVGIG (reference sequence). V dropped 1 base and J dropped 3 bases, with 9 bases sitting between them. The CDR3 spans 13 residues. Material for sequencing was peripheral blood. The chain uses TRBV30 and TRBJ1-2, with TRBD1 as a possible D gene (6 bases). The clonotype was recovered from a middle-aged man with active or convalescent COVID-19. The CDR3 DNA reads as TGTGCCTGGAGTGCTGCAGGGGACTATGGCTACACCTTC. Protein product: CAWSAAGDYGYTF.